These 30 T cell receptor beta chains originate from one sample sequenced in a study of vaccination effects on CD4 cells after COVID-19. Assay used: immunoSEQ multiplex PCR; TCRdb lists only in-frame clones, some missing. The table records roughly 24,000 clones, around four fifths of them present only once. ViraFEST expansion of antigen-specific CD4+ T cells with viral peptide pools preceded sequencing. CD4+ T cell isolation took place after more than eight days of culture. Participants got two doses of BNT162b2 or mRNA-1273 vaccine. The antigens these receptors bind are not known. The specimen was CD4+ T cells from PBMCs cultured with HCoV-NL63 spike peptides, collected after COVID-19 vaccination. The receptors stem from a human donor who received a COVID-19 vaccine.

CDR3 protein: CASSNTGNYEQYF. In DNA form, the CDR3 reads TGCGCCAGCAGCAACACCGGGAACTACGAGCAGTACTTC. The chain combines TRBV5-1 with TRBJ2-7; D possibly corresponds to TRBD2 (5 bases). The CDR3 has 13 amino acids. Germline V gene data show CDR1 as SGHRS and CDR2 as YFSETQ. The V and J ends lost 4 bases and 3 bases respectively, with 11 bases between them.

This clone was recorded a few times. The chain employs TRBV6-5 and TRBJ2-6; D call uncertain. Per the germline V gene, CDR1 is MNHEY and CDR2 is SVGAGI. V was cut by 6 bases and J by 0 bases, with 9 bases left in between. This CDR3 spans 15 amino acids. CDR3 coding DNA: TGTGCCAGCAGACCAGACAACTCTGGGGCCAACGTCCTGACTTTC. Translated: CASRPDNSGANVLTF.

This clone appeared once. V and J are TRBV1 and TRBJ2-6. TRBV1 is an annotated pseudogene. The CDR3 is made up of 17 amino acids. The CDR3 loop is CTSRKTCLCSRANVLTF. CDR3 bases: TGCACCAGCAGAAAGACCTGTTTGTGCAGTCGGGCCAACGTCCTGACTTTC.

A few counts support this clone. CDR3 DNA: TGTGCCAGCAGCCAAAATCTGATGCGTGTAAGTGGGGAGCAGTACTTC. As protein: CASSQNLMRVSGEQYF. The chain recombines TRBV4-2 with TRBJ2-7; D is unresolved. The CDR3 is 16 residues long. Trimming shortened V by 2 bases and J by 7 bases, and 21 bases separated the two germline ends. Germline CDR1 is LGHNA and CDR2 is YNFKEQ.

This sequence joins TRBV5-1 and TRBJ1-1; D is ambiguous. The germline CDR1 and CDR2 sequences are SGHRS and YFSETQ. This CDR3 is 15 amino acids long. Trimming pared 1 base from V and 1 base from J, leaving 11 bases between. This CDR3 reads CASSLMSMPNTEAFF. The CDR3 DNA reads as TGCGCCAGCAGCTTGATGTCCATGCCGAACACTGAAGCTTTCTTT.

This clone was counted only a few times. The rearrangement links TRBV7-9 to TRBJ1-2; 7 nucleotides line up with TRBD1. The CDR3 is 15 residues long. The V gene end was trimmed by 1 base and the J gene end by 4 bases; junction bases not matched to a gene: 6. Germline V gene lookup returns CDR1 SEHNR and CDR2 FQNEAQ (reference sequence). The CDR3 spells CASSLDKGQFYGYTF. CDR3 in DNA: TGTGCCAGCAGCTTAGATAAGGGACAGTTCTATGGCTACACCTTC.

The chain couples TRBV6-2 or TRBV6-3 to TRBJ1-5; 7 bases are shared with TRBD1. Germline assignment: CDR1 MNHEY and CDR2 SVGEGT. V gave up 7 bases and J gave up 0 bases; unmatched junction bases: 6. The CDR3 contains 15 residues. Here the CDR3 reads CASIPQGVSNQPQHF. CDR3 DNA sequence: TGTGCCAGCATCCCTCAGGGGGTTAGCAATCAGCCCCAGCATTTT.

This clone was seen only a few times. This rearrangement joins TRBV2 to TRBJ2-3; the D gene is possibly TRBD1 (6 bases). The V end was cut by 6 bases, the J end by 1 base, with 14 bases between. The CDR3 has 15 residues. Germline V gene lookup returns CDR1 SNHLY and CDR2 FYNNEI. The CDR3 loop is CASSLQGPGTDTQYF. The CDR3, as DNA: TGTGCCAGCAGCCTACAGGGCCCGGGCACAGATACGCAGTATTTT.

This chain links TRBV18 with TRBJ1-2; no firm D call. V lost 1 base, J lost 1 base, and 4 bases lay in between. The CDR3 sequence is 13 residues long. The V gene's germline CDR1 is KGHSH and CDR2 LQKENI. The chain's CDR3 is CASSPQGNYGYTF. Written as DNA, the CDR3 is TGTGCCAGCTCACCACAGGGTAACTATGGCTACACCTTC.

The rearrangement joins TRBV30 to TRBJ1-5, with 8 bases identical to TRBD1. V lost 0 bases to trimming and J lost 6 bases; unmatched junction nucleotides: 16. This CDR3 region has 18 residues. CDR1 is GTSNPN, CDR2 SVGIG, per germline (reference sequence). CDR3: CAWSVRWGRQGAIQPQHF. CDR3 nucleotide sequence: TGTGCCTGGAGTGTACGGTGGGGTAGGCAGGGGGCTATTCAGCCCCAGCATTTT.

This clone was seen a few times. The V call is TRBV6-5, the J call TRBJ2-1, with 10 bases matching TRBD1. Trimming at V came to 7 bases and at J to 5 bases, leaving 5 bases not matched to a gene. Germline CDR1 reads MNHEY; CDR2 reads SVGAGI. The CDR3 has 14 residues. As DNA, the CDR3 is TGTGCCAGCAACCGCGGGACAGGGGACAATGAGCAGTTCTTC. Protein product: CASNRGTGDNEQFF.

This chain connects TRBV24-1 to TRBJ2-5; D is unresolved. The CDR3 is 15 residues long. Germline CDR1 and CDR2: KGHDR and SFDVKD. Trimming stripped 5 bases from V and 1 base from J, with 13 bases between. As DNA, the CDR3 is TGTGCCACCAGTGGAAAGAGGAGCCCCCAAGAGACCCAGTACTTC. Its protein product is CATSGKRSPQETQYF.

The genes are TRBV11-3 and TRBJ2-3, with D possibly TRBD2 on 5 matching bases. The CDR3 sequence is 14 residues long. V shed 0 bases and J shed 4 bases, with 8 bases lying between them. Germline CDR1 SGHNT, CDR2 YENEEA. Written as DNA, the CDR3 is TGTGCCAGCAGCTTAGATCCGGGGTCAGATACGCAGTATTTT. This translates into CASSLDPGSDTQYF. Combining the CDR3 with reference TRBV11-3 and TRBJ2-3 gives the whole variable domain EAGVVQSPRYKIIEKKQPVAFWCNPISGHNTLYWYLQNLGQGPELLIRYENEEAVDDSQLPKDRFSAERLKGVDSTLKIQPAELGDSAVYLCASSLDPGSDTQYFGPGTRLTVL.

The rearrangement links TRBV5-1 to TRBJ2-2; D may be TRBD1 or TRBD2 (5 bases each). Germline assignment: CDR1 SGHRS and CDR2 YFSETQ. The V gene lost 4 bases and the J gene lost 6 bases, with 10 bases spanning the gap. The CDR3 length is 13 residues. CDR3 sequence: CASSVRDPGELFF. CDR3 DNA sequence: TGCGCCAGCAGCGTCAGGGACCCCGGGGAGCTGTTTTTT.

The rearrangement links TRBV5-4 to TRBJ2-2; 10 bases align to TRBD2. The CDR3 spans 16 residues. Germline CDR1 SGHNT, CDR2 YYREEE (reference sequence). V dropped 4 bases and J dropped 3; count of bases not matched to a gene: 6. This chain's CDR3 is CASSPRLAGDTGELFF. As DNA, the CDR3 is TGTGCCAGCAGCCCCCGGCTAGCGGGGGACACCGGGGAGCTGTTTTTT. Full variable domain (missing parts from reference TRBV5-4 and TRBJ2-2): ETGVTQSPTHLIKTRGQQVTLRCSSQSGHNTVSWYQQALGQGPQFIFQYYREEENGRGNFPPRFSGLQFPNYSSELNVNALELDDSALYLCASSPRLAGDTGELFFGEGSRLTVL.

The V gene is TRBV5-4, the J gene TRBJ2-1; D remains ambiguous. The CDR3 spans 14 residues. V was shortened by 2 bases and J by 7 bases, with 13 bases between the two germline ends. The V gene's germline CDR1 is SGHNT and CDR2 YYREEE (reference sequence). The CDR3 here is CASSFLAPGNEQFF. DNA of the CDR3: TGTGCCAGCAGCTTCCTGGCCCCTGGGAATGAGCAGTTCTTC. Variable domain in full (rest from reference TRBV5-4 and TRBJ2-1): ETGVTQSPTHLIKTRGQQVTLRCSSQSGHNTVSWYQQALGQGPQFIFQYYREEENGRGNFPPRFSGLQFPNYSSELNVNALELDDSALYLCASSFLAPGNEQFFGPGTRLTVL.

The V call is TRBV12-3 or TRBV12-4, the J call TRBJ1-1, with D unclear. This CDR3 comprises 13 residues. The V end lost 6 bases, the J end lost 0 bases, and 8 bases lay between the germline ends. In nucleotides, the CDR3 is TGTGCCAGCAGGAGGTTGATGAACACTGAAGCTTTCTTT. It codes for CASRRLMNTEAFF.

For this clone: A junction end diverges from the germline sequence, so it may reflect a read error. V and J are TRBV7-3 and TRBJ2-1; possibly TRBD2 for D (5 bases). The length of the CDR3 is 16 residues. Per germline, CDR1 SGHTA and CDR2 FQGTGA. The CDR3 here is CASSLTPGKIYNEQFF. The CDR3 DNA reads as TGTGCCAGCAGCCTAACTCCCGGGAAAATCTACAATGAGCAGTTCTTC.

The chain uses TRBV4-3 and TRBJ1-5; D is uncertain. In germline, CDR1 is LGHNA, CDR2 YSLEER. The CDR3 consists of 15 residues. V shed 0 bases and J shed 6 bases, with 12 bases lying between them. Here the CDR3 reads CASSQDVGLGQPQHF. As DNA, the CDR3 is TGCGCCAGCAGCCAAGATGTGGGTTTAGGTCAGCCCCAGCATTTT.

The CDR3 coding sequence is TGTGCCAGTAGTGTGACAGCTGATAACTATGGCTACACCTTC. This encodes CASSVTADNYGYTF. The chain joins TRBV19 to TRBJ1-2, with TRBD1 as a possible D gene (5 bases). V was cut by 5 bases and J by 1 base, with 11 bases left in between. The CDR3 has 14 amino acids. CDR1 LNHDA and CDR2 SQIVND come from the germline V gene (reference sequence).

This chain joins TRBV7-6 and TRBJ2-6, with D perhaps given as TRBD1 or TRBD2 (5 bases each). Germline-derived CDR1 and CDR2 are SGHVS and FNYEAQ. The CDR3 totals 15 residues. Trimming pared 5 bases from V and 0 bases from J, leaving 8 bases between. In nucleotides, the CDR3 is TGTGCCAGCAGCCCAGGGACCTCTGGGGCCAACGTCCTGACTTTC. Translated, it gives CASSPGTSGANVLTF.

This rearrangement joins TRBV4-1 to TRBJ2-3; a weak D match, TRBD2 (5 bases). Trimming removed 3 bases from V and 9 bases from J, with 13 bases in between. Germline V gives CDR1 MGHRA, CDR2 YSYEKL. CDR3 length: 13 residues. The CDR3 protein is CASSHPGEGTQYF. The CDR3 DNA reads TGCGCCAGCAGCCACCCCGGGGAAGGGACGCAGTATTTT.

Only a few counts were recorded for this clone. The chain employs TRBV10-3 and TRBJ1-3; TRBD1 agrees at 11 bases. The CDR3 contains 15 residues. Looked up from germline, CDR1 is ENHRY and CDR2 is SYGVKD. V trimming: 11 bases; J trimming: 2 bases; junction bases outside the gene matches: 8. The CDR3 nucleotides are TGTGCCGCCACCGGACAGGGGGCGCCTGGAAACACCATATATTTT. This codes for CAATGQGAPGNTIYF.

The gene calls are TRBV3-1 (or the pseudogene TRBV3-2) and TRBJ1-2; 7 nucleotides match TRBD1. The CDR3 is 15 residues long. The J segment lost 4 bases and the V segment lost 1 base, leaving 6 bases of the junction unmatched. Germline lookup yields CDR1 LGHDT and CDR2 YNNKEL (reference sequence). The DNA of the CDR3 is TGTGCCAGCAGCCAAGCCCGGACAGGAGGCTATGGCTACACCTTC. It specifies CASSQARTGGYGYTF.

The chain joins TRBV12-5 to TRBJ2-7; 7 positions agree with TRBD2. The CDR3 loop spans 17 amino acids. Trimming took 3 bases from V and 4 from J; bases not matched to a gene: 15. Germline V gene data show CDR1 as LGHNT and CDR2 as FRNRAP. CDR3 protein: CASGFTLGGGVAYEQYF. Written as DNA, the CDR3 is TGTGCTAGTGGTTTCACCCTGGGGGGAGGGGTCGCGTACGAGCAGTACTTC.

The chain uses TRBV30 and TRBJ2-3; 10 bases align to TRBD2. The V gene end was trimmed by 4 bases and the J gene end by 6 bases; junction bases not matched to a gene: 7. The CDR3 runs 14 residues. Germline lookup yields CDR1 GTSNPN and CDR2 SVGIG (reference sequence). The CDR3 nucleotides are TGTGCCTGGATCCTAGCGGGGGCCCCGGATACGCAGTATTTT. This translates into CAWILAGAPDTQYF.

The chain couples TRBV19 to TRBJ2-2; no reliable D call. CDR3 length: 13 amino acids. Germline-derived CDR1 and CDR2 are LNHDA and SQIVND (reference sequence). V was trimmed by 1 base and J by 7 bases, leaving 7 bases between them. In DNA form, the CDR3 reads TGTGCCAGTAGTATAGGAGAAATCGGGGAGCTGTTTTTT. Translated, it gives CASSIGEIGELFF.

This clone was observed once. The chain combines TRBV5-5 with TRBJ2-3, with TRBD2 as a possible D gene (5 bases). V gave up 10 bases and J gave up 1 base, with 19 bases separating them. Germline values: CDR1 SGHKS, CDR2 YYEKEE (reference sequence). The CDR3 loop spans 15 amino acids. The CDR3 DNA reads TGTGCCTCCTCCTCTGGCGGGTCGGGCACAGATACGCAGTATTTT. Encoded protein: CASSSGGSGTDTQYF.

The gene calls are TRBV25-1 and TRBJ2-2, with D tentatively TRBD1 or TRBD2 (5 bases each). The CDR3 loop spans 16 amino acids. Germline V gene data show CDR1 as MGHDK and CDR2 as SYGVNS. V was cut by 4 bases and J by 0 bases, with 12 bases left in between. In nucleotides, the CDR3 is TGTGCCAGCAGTGTCGCCGGGGCAGCGAACACCGGGGAGCTGTTTTTT. It yields the protein CASSVAGAANTGELFF.

This chain links TRBV27 with TRBJ2-5; D not resolved. CDR3 length: 14 amino acids. CDR1 is MNHEY and CDR2 is SMNVEV in the germline V gene (reference sequence). V was cut by 3 bases and J by 5 bases, with 13 bases left in between. CDR3 loop: CASSFNGRPETQYF. The CDR3 DNA reads as TGTGCCAGCAGTTTTAATGGTCGGCCGGAGACCCAGTACTTC.